The clone carrying this TCR beta chain was found many times. The antigen is not known. The CDR3 covers 14 residues. The V end lost 7 bases, the J end lost 4 bases, and 14 bases lay between the germline ends. Germline CDR1 MNHEY, CDR2 SVGEGT. This entry comes from a study of T cell repertoires in cytomegalovirus infection. About the research overall: Both CMV infection and a matching HLA type were indicated by public TCR beta signatures.

TCRdb re-called the reads with MiXCR, one entry per CDR3 protein. This repertoire shows a few hundred thousand distinct CDR3 sequences, about 13% found once; its top ten account for around 8.8%. Study-level results: Identification of carriers of CMV plus the relevant HLA was performed using cumulative public TCR beta family frequency. The study found HLA-C-restricted CMV-specific TCR beta clonotypes dominating the ex vivo response.

Sequencing was performed on PBMCs. The V call is TRBV6-2 or TRBV6-3, the J call TRBJ1-5; perhaps TRBD1 as D (6 bases). The sequence came from a human donor in good health (CMV status not recorded). Some clones in this sample may be carry-over from other donors' samples. The CDR3: CASNEAGANQPQHF. For the CDR3, the DNA is TGTGCCAGCAACGAGGCAGGGGCTAATCAGCCCCAGCATTTT.